The 17 T cell receptor beta chains presented below share a single source sample, sequenced in a study of regulatory T cells in long-lasting Graves disease. Time point noted: newly diagnosed GD, antithyroid drugs for less than 3 months. The TCR library was made from RNA that had been extracted from PBMCs in TRIzol. Sequencing libraries for TCR beta were prepared with iRepertoire HTBI primers and Arm-PCR of CDR3 regions. One entry per CDR3 protein, called by TCRdb with MiXCR from the multiplex PCR reads. Of under 300,000 distinct CDR3 sequences in the sample, 15% to 20% were seen once. These data were likewise used in another study, on T cells in Graves' hyperthyroidism and ophthalmopathy.

Sample: peripheral blood mononuclear cells (PBMCs), taken at new diagnosis, from a patient treated with antithyroid drugs. The receptors were gathered from a woman between 25 and 40 years old with Graves disease.

This clonotype was detected ten times or more. CDR3: CASSPRGAGTDTQYF. CDR3 DNA sequence: TGTGCCAGCAGCCCCCGGGGGGCGGGCACAGATACGCAGTATTTT. The chain has TRBV3-1 and TRBJ2-3; D might be TRBD2 (7 bases). In germline, CDR1 is LGHDT, CDR2 YNNKEL (reference sequence). The CDR3 sequence is 15 residues long. V lost 4 bases to trimming and J lost 1 base, with 12 bases between them.

In this sample, this clonotype turned up many times. This chain links TRBV7-2 with TRBJ2-7; 8 positions match TRBD2. Germline V CDR1 and CDR2: SGHTA, FQGNSA. This CDR3 contains 16 residues. The ends lost 5 bases at V and 2 bases at J; junction bases unmatched: 11. The CDR3 DNA follows: TGTGCCAGCAGCAAAACCCCGGGACTAGGCGCCTACGAGCAGTACTTC. Translation gives CASSKTPGLGAYEQYF.

This clonotype came up many times. J is TRBJ1-1 and V is TRBV7-8; 8 bases match TRBD1. V lost 5 bases to trimming and J lost 4 bases; unmatched junction nucleotides: 9. This CDR3 region has 15 residues. Looked up from germline, CDR1 is SGHVS and CDR2 is FQNEAQ. CDR3 nucleotides: TGTGCCAGCAGCCCAAGGGACAGGTCGGGCACTGAAGCTTTCTTT. Its translation is CASSPRDRSGTEAFF.

This clonotype occurred a few times. The V gene is TRBV6-5, the J gene TRBJ2-1; D possibly corresponds to TRBD2 (5 bases). Between the trimmed V and J ends, which lost 4 bases and 5 bases, there was a span of 12 bases. This CDR3 is 14 amino acids long. Germline CDR1 and CDR2: MNHEY and SVGAGI. CDR3 sequence (DNA): TGTGCCAGCAGTTCACACTGGGAGAACAATGAGCAGTTCTTC. Translated: CASSSHWENNEQFF.

This clonotype was counted many times. The CDR3 sequence is CASSLERGSHDTQYF. In nucleotides, the CDR3 is TGTGCCAGCAGCCTGGAGCGGGGGAGCCACGATACGCAGTATTTT. The gene calls are TRBV7-2 and TRBJ2-3; 8 bases align to TRBD2. The CDR3 is made up of 15 amino acids. Germline CDR1 SGHTA, CDR2 FQGNSA. V was pared by 5 bases and J by 6 bases, with 10 bases of the junction left unmatched.

This rearrangement joins TRBV18 to TRBJ2-4; tentatively, D is TRBD2 (6 bases). This CDR3 has 15 amino acids. The V gene's germline CDR1 is KGHSH and CDR2 LQKENI. V was pared by 3 bases and J by 0 bases, with 9 bases between. The CDR3 protein is CASSPPGRAKNIQYF. The CDR3 bases are TGTGCCAGCTCACCTCCCGGGAGAGCCAAAAACATTCAGTACTTC.

This chain uses TRBV7-2 with TRBJ2-7; the match to TRBD2 covers 8 bases. Germline loops: CDR1 SGHTA, CDR2 FQGNSA. Trimming removed 7 bases from V and 9 bases from J; junction bases left unmatched: 14. The length of the CDR3 is 14 residues. CDR3 bases: TGTGCCAGCACCATACTAGCGGAGGGCCTGGGGCAGTACTTC. Its protein is CASTILAEGLGQYF. Looking up the rest from reference TRBV7-2 and TRBJ2-7 gives the full variable domain: GAGVSQSPSNKVTEKGKDVELRCDPISGHTALYWYRQSLGQGLEFLIYFQGNSAPDKSGLPSDRFSAERTGGSVSTLTIQRTQQEDSAVYLCASTILAEGLGQYFGPGTRLTVT.

The rearrangement joins TRBV5-6 to TRBJ1-1; weak D call: TRBD1 (5 bases). The CDR3 loop spans 15 amino acids. Germline V gene sequence: CDR1 SGHDT, CDR2 YYEEEE. V shed 0 bases and J shed 3 bases, with 12 bases lying between them. CDR3: CASSLAWGGDTEAFF. DNA for the CDR3: TGTGCCAGCAGCTTGGCGTGGGGGGGTGACACTGAAGCTTTCTTT.

This clonotype occurred a few times. The chain employs TRBV20-1 and TRBJ2-3; possibly TRBD1 or TRBD2 for D (5 bases each). Germline V gene data show CDR1 as DFQATT and CDR2 as SNEGSKA (reference sequence). This CDR3 is built from 14 residues. Trimming removed 3 bases from V and 10 bases from J, with 20 bases in between. The CDR3 protein is CSASLGLEADAQYF. For the CDR3, the DNA is TGCAGTGCTAGTTTGGGGCTAGAAGCGGATGCGCAGTATTTT.

With respect to this clonotype: A far larger clone lies a single base away; this is likely a read error. The chain is built from TRBV12-3 or TRBV12-4 and TRBJ2-5; tentative D call: TRBD2 (6 bases). The CDR3 length is 15 residues. V was pared by 5 bases and J by 4 bases, with 17 bases between. CDR3 sequence reads: CASSAFAVGGETQYF. The CDR3 coding sequence is TGTGCCAGCAGTGCTTTTGCAGTGGGGGGAGAGACCCAGTACTTC.

This clonotype came up many times. V is TRBV7-3 and J is TRBJ2-7; 7 nucleotides line up with TRBD1. Germline CDR1 SGHTA, CDR2 FQGTGA. Trimming at V came to 4 bases and at J to 5 bases, leaving 14 bases not matched to a gene. This CDR3 is 16 amino acids long. CDR3 amino acids: CASSSNPGTVWDEQYF. As DNA, the CDR3 is TGTGCCAGCAGCTCAAACCCCGGGACAGTCTGGGACGAGCAGTACTTC. Filled out from reference TRBV7-3 and TRBJ2-7, the complete variable domain reads GAGVSQTPSNKVTEKGKYVELRCDPISGHTALYWYRQSLGQGPEFLIYFQGTGAADDSGLPNDRFFAVRPEGSVSTLKIQRTERGDSAVYLCASSSNPGTVWDEQYFGPGTRLTVT.

This clonotype showed up many times. V gene TRBV7-9 combines with J gene TRBJ1-1; TRBD1 agrees at 8 bases. The CDR3 is 14 amino acids. Germline V lookup: CDR1 SEHNR, CDR2 FQNEAQ (reference sequence). The J segment lost 6 bases and the V segment lost 4 bases, leaving 7 bases of the junction unmatched. The CDR3, as DNA: TGTGCCAGCAGCTCAACAGGGGGTCCCCCTGAAGCTTTCTTT. This gives the protein CASSSTGGPPEAFF.

On this clonotype itself: A read error is the likely source, as a far larger clone sits one nucleotide away. Here the CDR3 reads CASSQRGGSYNEQYF. In DNA form, the CDR3 reads TGTGCCAGCAGCCAACGGGGGGGGTCCTACAATGAGCAGTACTTC. The rearrangement uses TRBV7-3 and TRBJ2-7, with 8 bases fitting TRBD2. The J segment lost 7 bases and the V segment lost 5 bases, leaving 13 bases of the junction unmatched. This CDR3 region has 15 residues. Looked up from germline, CDR1 is SGHTA and CDR2 is FQGTGA. The complete variable domain, with remaining parts taken from reference TRBV7-3 and TRBJ2-7, reads GAGVSQTPSNKVTEKGKYVELRCDPISGHTALYWYRQSLGQGPEFLIYFQGTGAADDSGLPNDRFFAVRPEGSVSTLKIQRTERGDSAVYLCASSQRGGSYNEQYFGPGTRLTVT.

To note about this clonotype: A clone one base away is much larger, so this may be a read error. V is TRBV12-3 or TRBV12-4 and J is TRBJ2-3, with D possibly being TRBD2 (6 bases). The CDR3 loop spans 15 amino acids. CDR3 residues: CASSLGLAITDTQYF. Written as DNA, the CDR3 is TGTGCCAGCAGCTTAGGGCTAGCGATCACAGATACGCAGTATTTT.

At least ten counts were recorded for this clonotype. The rearrangement uses TRBV7-2 and TRBJ1-2; tentative D call: TRBD1 (5 bases). Trimming took 1 base from V and 3 from J, leaving 12 bases between them. Germline values: CDR1 SGHTA, CDR2 FQGNSA. The CDR3 spans 15 residues. The CDR3 region has the DNA TGTGCCAGCAGCTTAGAGTGGGACGTTGACTATGGCTACACCTTC. Its protein is CASSLEWDVDYGYTF.

This clonotype was recorded many times. At one boundary the junction diverges from the germline segment, which might be a read error. This chain links TRBV5-1 with TRBJ1-6; 11 nucleotides agree with TRBD1. The CDR3 loop spans 16 amino acids. Germline values: CDR1 SGHRS, CDR2 YFSETQ. CDR3 in DNA: TGTGCCAGCAGCTCATCCGGGACAGGGGGTCATTCACCCCTCCACTTT. Translated, it gives CASSSSGTGGHSPLHF.

The V and J genes are TRBV7-9 and TRBJ2-3, with a weak D call TRBD2 (6 bases). Trimming took 1 base from V and 2 from J, leaving 13 bases between them. Per germline, CDR1 SEHNR and CDR2 FQNEAQ (reference sequence). CDR3 size: 16 residues. CDR3 in DNA: TGTGCCAGCAGCTTAGACGATGGGGACTTCACAGATACGCAGTATTTT. As protein: CASSLDDGDFTDTQYF.